This T cell receptor (beta chain) is from a study of T-cell reconstitution after alpha-beta-depleted transplantation in children. TCRbeta library construction was performed incorporating unique molecular identifiers. MiXCR was run by TCRdb on the PCR reads, yielding one entry per CDR3 protein. The repertoire holds 500,000 to 600,000 distinct CDR3 sequences, with 32% as singletons. Germline CDR1 and CDR2: SQVTM and ANQGSEA. This CDR3 has 14 residues. V shed 6 bases and J shed 0 bases, with 14 bases lying between them. This sequence joins TRBV29-1 and TRBJ1-1, with D perhaps matching TRBD1 (5 bases). This receptor was obtained from a human donor who donated a stem cell graft to a child with aplastic anemia. Material: PBMCs from the stem cell graft donor, obtained from the stem cell graft. CDR3 sequence: CSVQGAVMNTEAFF. The CDR3 bases are TGCAGCGTCCAAGGGGCAGTTATGAACACTGAAGCTTTCTTT.